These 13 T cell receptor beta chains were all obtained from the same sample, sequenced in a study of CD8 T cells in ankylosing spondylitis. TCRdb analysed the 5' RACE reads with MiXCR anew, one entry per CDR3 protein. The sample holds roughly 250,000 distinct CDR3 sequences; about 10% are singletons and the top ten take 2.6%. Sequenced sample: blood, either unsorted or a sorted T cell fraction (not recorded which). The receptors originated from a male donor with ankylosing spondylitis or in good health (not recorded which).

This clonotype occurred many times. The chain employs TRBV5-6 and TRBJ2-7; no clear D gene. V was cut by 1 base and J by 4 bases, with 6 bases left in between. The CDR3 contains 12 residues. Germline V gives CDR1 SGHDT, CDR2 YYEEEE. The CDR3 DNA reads TGTGCCAGCAGCTTGACAGATTACGAGCAGTACTTC. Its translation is CASSLTDYEQYF.

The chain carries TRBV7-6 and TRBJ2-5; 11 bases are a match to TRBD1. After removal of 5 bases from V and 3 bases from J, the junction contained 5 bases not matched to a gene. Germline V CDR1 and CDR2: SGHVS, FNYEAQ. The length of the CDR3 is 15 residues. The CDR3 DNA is TGTGCCAGCAGCCTGAGGACAGGGGGCGAAGAGACCCAGTACTTC. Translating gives CASSLRTGGEETQYF.

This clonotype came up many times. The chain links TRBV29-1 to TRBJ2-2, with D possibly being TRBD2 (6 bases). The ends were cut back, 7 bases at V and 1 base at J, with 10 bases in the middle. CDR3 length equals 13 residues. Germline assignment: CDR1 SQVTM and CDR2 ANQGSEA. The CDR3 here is CSARTMNTGELFF. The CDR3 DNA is TGCAGCGCTCGGACTATGAACACCGGGGAGCTGTTTTTT.

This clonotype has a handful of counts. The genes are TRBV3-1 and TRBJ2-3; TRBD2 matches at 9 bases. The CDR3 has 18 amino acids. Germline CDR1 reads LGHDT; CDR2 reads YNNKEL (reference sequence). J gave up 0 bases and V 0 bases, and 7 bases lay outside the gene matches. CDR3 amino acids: CASSQERRRGGSTDTQYF. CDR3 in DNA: TGTGCCAGCAGCCAAGAGAGAAGGCGGGGGGGTAGCACAGATACGCAGTATTTT.

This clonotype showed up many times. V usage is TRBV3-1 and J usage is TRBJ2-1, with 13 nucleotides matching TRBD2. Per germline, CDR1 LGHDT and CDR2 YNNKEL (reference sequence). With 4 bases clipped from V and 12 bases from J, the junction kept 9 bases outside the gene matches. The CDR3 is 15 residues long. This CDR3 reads CASSPGLAGPEGQFF. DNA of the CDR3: TGTGCCAGCAGCCCGGGACTAGCGGGACCTGAGGGGCAGTTCTTC.

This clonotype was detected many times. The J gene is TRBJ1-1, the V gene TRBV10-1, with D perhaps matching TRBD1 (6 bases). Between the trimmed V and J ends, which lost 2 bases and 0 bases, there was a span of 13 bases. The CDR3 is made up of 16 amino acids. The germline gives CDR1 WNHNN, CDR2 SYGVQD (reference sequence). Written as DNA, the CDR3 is TGCGCCAGCAGTGAGCTACCGACAGGACTGAACACTGAAGCTTTCTTT. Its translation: CASSELPTGLNTEAFF.

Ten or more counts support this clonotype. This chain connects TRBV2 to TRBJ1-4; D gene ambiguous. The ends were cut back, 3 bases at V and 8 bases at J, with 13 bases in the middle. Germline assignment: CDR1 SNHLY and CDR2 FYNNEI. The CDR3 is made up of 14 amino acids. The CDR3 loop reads CASSDRVGVEKLFF. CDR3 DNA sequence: TGTGCCAGCAGTGATAGGGTTGGCGTGGAAAAACTGTTTTTT.

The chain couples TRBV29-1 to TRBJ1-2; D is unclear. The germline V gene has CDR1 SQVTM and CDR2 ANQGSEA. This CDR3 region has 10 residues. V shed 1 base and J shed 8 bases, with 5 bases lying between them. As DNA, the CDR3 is TGCAGCGTTGAAGCGAAGGGCTACACCTTC. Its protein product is CSVEAKGYTF.

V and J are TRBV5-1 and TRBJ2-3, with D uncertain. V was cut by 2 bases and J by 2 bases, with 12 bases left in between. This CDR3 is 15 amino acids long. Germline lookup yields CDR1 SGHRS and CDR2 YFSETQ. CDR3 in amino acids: CASSFSAATTDTQYF. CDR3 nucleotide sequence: TGCGCCAGCAGCTTTAGTGCGGCAACCACAGATACGCAGTATTTT.

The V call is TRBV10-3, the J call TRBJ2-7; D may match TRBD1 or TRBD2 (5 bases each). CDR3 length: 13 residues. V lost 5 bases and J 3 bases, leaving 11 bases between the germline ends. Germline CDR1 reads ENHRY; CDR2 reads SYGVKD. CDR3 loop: CAISRGESYEQYF. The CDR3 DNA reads TGTGCCATCAGTCGAGGGGAAAGCTACGAGCAGTACTTC.

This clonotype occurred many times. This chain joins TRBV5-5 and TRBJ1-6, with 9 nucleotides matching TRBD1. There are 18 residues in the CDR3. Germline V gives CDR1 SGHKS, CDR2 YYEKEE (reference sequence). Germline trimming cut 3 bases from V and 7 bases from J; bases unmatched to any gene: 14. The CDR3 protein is CASSSRRPGTGKNSPLHF. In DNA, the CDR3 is TGTGCCAGCAGCTCTAGACGTCCCGGGACAGGGAAGAATTCACCCCTCCACTTT.

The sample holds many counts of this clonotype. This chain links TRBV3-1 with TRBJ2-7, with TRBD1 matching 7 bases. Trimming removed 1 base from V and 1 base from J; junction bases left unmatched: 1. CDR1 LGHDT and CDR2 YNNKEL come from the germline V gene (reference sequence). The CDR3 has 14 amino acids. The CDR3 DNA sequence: TGTGCCAGCAGCCAAGTGGGACAGTCCTACGAGCAGTACTTC. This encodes CASSQVGQSYEQYF.

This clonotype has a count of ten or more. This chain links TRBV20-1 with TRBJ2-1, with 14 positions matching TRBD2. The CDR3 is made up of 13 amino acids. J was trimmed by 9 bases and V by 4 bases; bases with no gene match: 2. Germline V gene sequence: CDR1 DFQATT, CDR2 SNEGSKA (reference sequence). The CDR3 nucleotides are TGCAGTGCTATGGGACTAGCGGGGGCTGAGCAGTTCTTC. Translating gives CSAMGLAGAEQFF.